A single TCR beta chain is shown here with its context. Its specificity is not known. The junction departs from the called germline gene at one end, perhaps through a read error. Genomic DNA provided the template from which TCR beta VDJ and CDR3 profiles were obtained. TCRdb called the reads again in MiXCR, with one record for every CDR3 protein. Of 250,000 to 350,000 distinct CDR3 sequences in the sample, approximately 56% are singletons; the top ten hold 6.5% to 10%. This record belongs to a study of CD8+CD57+ T cells in acquired aplastic anemia. Whole-study findings and limits: Sharing between patients and controls was observed for twenty-nine CD8+ CDR3 sequences.

The CDR3 covers 16 residues. The germline V gene encodes CDR1 DFQATT and CDR2 SNEGSKA (reference sequence). This TCR was recovered from a human donor with severe aplastic anemia or a healthy control (not recorded which). The sequenced sample was sorted CD4+, CD8+, or CD8+CD57+ T cells (not recorded which) from PBMCs. V and J are TRBV20-1 and TRBJ1-6; D may be TRBD1 (6 bases). The CDR3 here is CSARNRASSYKSPLHF. DNA of the CDR3: TGCAGTGCTAGAAACAGGGCGAGTTCCTATAAGTCACCCCTCCACTTT.